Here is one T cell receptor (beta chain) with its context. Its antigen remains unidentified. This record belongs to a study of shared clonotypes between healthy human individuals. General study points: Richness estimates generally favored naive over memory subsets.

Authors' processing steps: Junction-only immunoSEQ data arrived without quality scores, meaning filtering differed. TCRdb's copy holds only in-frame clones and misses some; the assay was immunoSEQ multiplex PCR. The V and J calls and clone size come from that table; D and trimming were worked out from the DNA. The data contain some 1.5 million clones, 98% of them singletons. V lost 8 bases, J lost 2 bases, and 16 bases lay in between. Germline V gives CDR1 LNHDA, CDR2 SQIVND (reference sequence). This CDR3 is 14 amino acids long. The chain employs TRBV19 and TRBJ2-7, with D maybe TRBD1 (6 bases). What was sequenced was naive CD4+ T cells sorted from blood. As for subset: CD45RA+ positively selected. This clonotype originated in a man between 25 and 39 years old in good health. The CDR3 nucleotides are TGTGCCAGTTCAGGGGCTATGGGAACCTACGAGCAGTACTTC. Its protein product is CASSGAMGTYEQYF.